This T cell receptor (beta chain) is drawn from a study of cytomegalovirus exposure and HLA in healthy donors (dated by TCRdb to 2015 to 2018). Context from the whole study: In an earlier analysis of roughly 590 of the donors, under 300 Gb of sequence data and about 110 million unique TCR beta sequences from about 179 million T cells were reported. About 280 gigabases of sequencing data and roughly 81 million unique TCR sequences made up an early release that covered fewer than 650 HLA-typed donors. Of the 398 genotyped donors, less than 85% were placed in the genetic ancestry cluster associated with self-reported Caucasian donors. The study aimed to test whether signatures of past pathogen exposure could be identified by cataloging public T cell receptors. The study used immunosequencing to profile the T cell repertoires of hundreds of subjects and linked those repertoires to cytomegalovirus serostatus. Besides the first cohort of hundreds of subjects, a separate validation cohort made up of some 110 different subjects was used. To predict cytomegalovirus infection status, the study combined high-throughput TCR immunosequencing, statistical association of individual TCRs with disease status, and machine learning. A later analysis re-analyzed previously published TCR beta repertoires from several hundred donors and added high-resolution HLA genotyping to study TCR occurrence patterns. Rather than drawing on any new phenotypic data, the later analysis identified candidate immune exposures from TCR beta sequences and the way those sequences occurred across donors. An earlier analysis of approximately 580 of the donors used high-throughput TCR beta sequencing to judge whether each TCR beta V gene segment behaved as functional or pseudogenic. Donor age, sex, ethnicity and CMV serostatus were compiled together with the repertoire data. A later genetic analysis used genome-wide SNP genotypes for 398 of the 666 donors, treating that subset as a discovery cohort. All discovery cohort repertoires had been generated on a single sequencing platform. Class I and class II HLA loci were covered by the typing at four-digit resolution. Typing coverage varied by locus: 629-630 donors for A, B, C, DRB1 and DQB1; approximately 500 for DQA1; more than 600 for DPA1; 450 to 480 for DPB1. About five DR-DQ haplotypes were handled as single units for association and clustering because linkage in the cohort was strong. On average, about 200,000 unique TCR beta nucleotide sequences were sequenced per donor among 398 genotyped donors of the cohort, with about 17% of those sequences being non-productive.

Beyond this particular receptor, the publication reports: A total of about 150 TCR beta chains were listed by the study as associated with cytomegalovirus. While some public TCRs were present in many individuals, most TCR sequences turned up only very rarely across donors. Sequencing depth was assumed to be roughly uniform across donors in the presence/absence analyses, though that assumption may not hold. A later analysis found that TCR association rates varied across HLA loci, with DRB1 alleles showing the most associated TCRs and HLA-C alleles the fewest. In a later genetic analysis, fewer N-insertions in productive TCRs were reported among donors in an Asian-associated ancestry cluster than the approximately 670-donor mean. When HLA alleles, especially DR and DQ, strongly co-occurred, TCR associations were difficult to assign to individual alleles. V-gene and J-gene trimming of TCR beta chains was associated with a missense DCLRE1C variant in a later genetic analysis, and the association was replicated in an independent cohort. Because HLA typing was unavailable for some donors at each locus, only the typed subset was used in association tests. Several of the top co-occurrence clusters appeared to be linked to parvovirus B19, influenza, CMV and Epstein-Barr virus, according to a later analysis. In a later analysis, most CMV-associated TCR beta chains were found to appear HLA-restricted, with HLA associations seemingly driven largely by CMV exposure. Because the 87-base-pair reads could not distinguish some IMGT-functional V segments, including TRBV6-2 and TRBV6-3, those segments were excluded. For the cohort, immune exposure information was limited to CMV serostatus. The cohort was sequenced for TCR beta chains only, and without alpha or paired-chain data the features that could be detected were limited. Linkage disequilibrium might explain the correlated functional status among segregating V segments, but an unknown experimental factor could not be ruled out. Over 15 rarely observed V segments, including chromosome 9 orphons, were excluded from the earlier analysis of some 590 of the donors because counts were too low. A later analysis found that HLA-associated TCR beta chains were more clonally expanded and had lower generation probabilities than equally common non-associated chains. Broadly in line with IMGT annotations, most TCR beta V segments showed up in productive rearrangements about 87% or about 30% of the time in an earlier analysis of roughly 590 of the donors. A few of the identified cytomegalovirus-associated TCR beta chains were confirmed in vitro to be specific for cytomegalovirus antigens. Specific HLA alleles were associated with over 15,000 TCR beta sequences at a false discovery rate of 0.05 in a later analysis. In both the original and validation cohorts, the classifier was reported to diagnose cytomegalovirus status with high specificity and sensitivity. According to the authors, the approach could potentially be generalized to other disease states and immunological phenotypes. A further reported finding was that TCR beta sequences accurately predicted the HLA-A and HLA-B alleles for most subjects in the first cohort. The sequencing pipeline was judged likely to have produced a cluster of highly shared sequence variants as a technical artifact.

From its cysteine to its phenylalanine, the CDR3 spans 13 amino acids. Only CDR3 DNA remains: 39 bases, in frame from the first base. From the germline V gene, CDR1 is MNHNS and CDR2 is SASEGT. The V and J ends are trimmed by 6 bases and 8 bases, leaving 14 bases between them. Library creation used the immunoSEQ multiplex PCR assay. The multiplex PCR relied on a mix of 60 forward primers for TCR Vbeta segments and 13 reverse primers for TCR Jbeta segments. The CDR3 region of rearranged TCR beta genes was amplified from genomic DNA with a multiplex PCR assay. The amplified TCR beta libraries were sequenced on the Illumina HiSeq System as 87-base-pair reads. The authors' analysis ran thus. In a later analysis, roughly 80 million unique TCR beta chains were counted across the 690 or so repertoires, and around 11 million of these chains were shared by at least two donors. Raw reads were error-corrected and collapsed into unique sequences by a nearest-neighbor algorithm in which closely related sequences were merged to remove PCR and sequencing errors. To assign V, D and J gene segments, CDR3 sequences were aligned to IMGT reference sequences. Each retained sequence needed at least a six-nucleotide match to both a V gene segment and a J gene segment. A rearrangement was called productive if the CDR3 had no stop codons and remained in frame with V and J, and every other rearrangement was called non-productive. Following IMGT convention, CDR3 was defined as the stretch from the second conserved V-encoded cysteine up to the conserved J-encoded phenylalanine. Sequences without an unambiguous match to a single V gene segment were excluded from the earlier analysis of about 630 of the donors. An earlier analysis of 500 to 700 of the donors classified V segments as functional when productive rearrangements were above 56.7% and as segregating when the standard deviation between donors was above 5%. A statistical classification framework was developed to diagnose cytomegalovirus status using the catalog of TCR beta chain sequences. In a later analysis, TCR nucleotide sequences were compared against IMGT/GENE-DB human TR gene sequences so that V and J genes could be assigned. The TCRdist pipeline was used in a later analysis to assign CDR3 sequences and most-parsimonious VDJ recombination scenarios. In a later analysis, each TCR beta chain was defined by its CDR3 amino acid sequence together with its V-gene family, and reads without a unique V-gene family were excluded. To address suspected cross-contamination and a sequencing artifact, a later analysis removed under 600 highly shared, low-generation-probability nucleotide sequences. In a later analysis, a clonal expansion index was calculated for each public chain from normalized within-repertoire ranks of inferred template counts. In a later analysis, generation probabilities were computed with a VDJ recombination model fitted to out-of-frame rearrangements, and the resulting probabilities were checked against IGoR. In a later analysis, hypergeometric tests were used to score TCR-TCR, TCR-HLA and TCR-CMV co-occurrence, with a repertoire-size bias correction applied to TCR pairs. False discovery rates were estimated in a later analysis by permuting HLA or CMV assignments 20 times. In a later analysis, co-occurring TCRs were grouped using DBSCAN, with TCRdist sequence similarity added in when clustering inside HLA-allele-positive subsets. Repertoires with fewer than 30,000 or more than 120,000 public chains, plus five repertoires with anomalous nucleotide sharing, were excluded from co-occurrence clustering. TCRdb limited this immuneACCESS table to in-frame rearrangements with V and J called. A share of clones is missing; checked studies link under half to unresolved V genes, and the rest is unexplained. V, J and clone size derive from that table, while D and trimming were established from the DNA sequence. The sample table holds about 96,000 clones, of which around 74% were seen once. Of the sample, 13% to 15% falls within the top ten clones.

The cohort consisted of 666 healthy bone marrow donors. At the time of sampling, all cohort members were nominally healthy, though unrecorded immune exposures were likely present. The donor was CMV seropositive and belonged to the group of 250 to 300 seropositive cohort members. A peripheral blood sample was collected from each donor, and TCR beta sequencing was performed on peripheral blood mononuclear cells. The Qiagen DNeasy Blood Extraction Kit was used to extract genomic DNA from the blood cell samples. Concerning this clone itself: It lacks a known antigen. Base qualities were left out, and no much larger clone turns up one base away.

Material for sequencing was PBMCs. This clonotype originated in a woman in her 70s in good health and CMV-seropositive. The sequence is built from TRBV6-1 and TRBJ1-5; possibly the D gene is TRBD1, per 6 matching bases. The CDR3 corresponds to CASREGGLKPQHF. The nucleotide sequence reads TGTGCCAGCAGGGAGGGGGGGCTGAAGCCCCAGCATTTT.